This is a list of T cell receptor beta chains from one sample in a study of pediatric ulcerative colitis. Sequenced by immunoSEQ multiplex PCR; TCRdb stores in-frame clones only, minus some. This table holds roughly 54,000 clones, 87% found once. The sample was blood. The receptors originated from a boy between 10 and 17 years old who was a control in a study of pediatric ulcerative colitis. CDR3s include the opening cysteine and the closing phenylalanine or tryptophan. A D gene is named only where the DNA matches it firmly. The listing skips clone size in some rows; elsewhere it reads once, few, many or a size class.

V,D,size,length,J,CDR3,DNA
TRBV7-2,TRBD2,-,15,TRBJ2-3,CATGLAGGSKDTQYF,TGTGCCACCGGACTAGCGGGGGGATCCAAAGATACGCAGTATTTT
TRBV28,-,-,17,TRBJ1-4,CASSFNLAWGANEKLFF,TGTGCCAGCAGTTTTAACCTCGCCTGGGGTGCTAATGAAAAACTGTTTTTT
TRBV9,-,-,15,TRBJ2-1,CASSVGLAAGNEQFF,TGTGCCAGCAGCGTAGGGCTAGCTGCAGGGAATGAGCAGTTCTTC
TRBV29-1,-,few,12,TRBJ1-6,CSVERGGSPLHF,TGCAGCGTTGAACGGGGTGGTTCACCCCTCCACTTT
TRBV7-8,-,-,15,TRBJ1-2,CASSTAGGGLYGYTF,TGTGCCAGCAGCACGGCCGGTGGGGGCCTCTATGGCTACACCTTC
TRBV5-1,TRBD1,-,16,TRBJ2-7,CASSVGTGLRTYEQYF,TGCGCCAGCAGCGTCGGGACAGGCCTCCGGACCTACGAGCAGTACTTC
TRBV7-9,-,-,12,TRBJ2-3,CASSLYPDTQYF,TGTGCCAGCAGCTTATATCCAGATACGCAGTATTTT
TRBV27,TRBD1,-,18,TRBJ1-2,CASSFLGTGTGGARGYTF,TGTGCCAGCAGTTTTCTGGGAACCGGGACAGGGGGAGCGAGAGGCTACACCTTC
TRBV7-6,TRBD1,-,14,TRBJ1-2,CASSRDRGNYGYTF,TGTGCCAGCAGCCGGGACAGGGGAAACTATGGCTACACCTTC
TRBV27,TRBD2,-,17,TRBJ2-2,CASSLFGGGLGTGELFF,TGTGCCAGCAGTTTATTCGGGGGAGGGCTTGGCACCGGGGAGCTGTTTTTT
TRBV5-6,TRBD1,-,13,TRBJ1-2,CASSPGQGGGYTF,TGTGCCAGCAGCCCCGGACAGGGAGGAGGCTACACCTTC
TRBV5-4,-,few,14,TRBJ1-4,CASSAGRSNEKLFF,TGTGCCAGCAGCGCGGGACGGTCAAATGAAAAACTGTTTTTT
TRBV6-6,TRBD1,-,14,TRBJ1-1,CASRLQGADTEAFF,TGTGCCAGCAGATTACAGGGGGCGGACACTGAAGCTTTCTTT
TRBV7-8,TRBD2,-,17,TRBJ2-7,CASSQGLAGGYSYEQYF,TGTGCCAGCAGCCAAGGACTAGCGGGAGGGTACTCCTACGAGCAGTACTTC
TRBV18,-,-,15,TRBJ2-2,CASSPGRLNTGELFF,TGTGCCAGCTCACCGGGTCGACTGAACACCGGGGAGCTGTTTTTT
TRBV28,-,-,17,TRBJ1-5,CASRKAGNLGSNQPQHF,TGTGCCAGCAGAAAGGCTGGAAACCTAGGGAGCAATCAGCCCCAGCATTTT
TRBV4-2,TRBD2,-,16,TRBJ2-7,CASSQSESGRINEQYF,TGTGCCAGCAGCCAATCTGAAAGCGGGAGAATCAACGAGCAGTACTTC
TRBV6-1,-,-,14,TRBJ2-6,CASRPYSGANVLTF,TGTGCCAGCAGACCCTACTCTGGGGCCAACGTCCTGACTTTC
TRBV4-3,TRBD2,-,15,TRBJ2-7,CASSHTSGSDYEQYF,TGCGCCAGCAGCCATACGAGCGGGAGTGACTACGAGCAGTACTTC
TRBV9,-,-,14,TRBJ2-7,CASSASTGTYEQYF,TGTGCCAGCAGCGCGTCGACAGGAACCTACGAGCAGTACTTC
TRBV6-5,-,-,14,TRBJ2-7,CASSYGQGPYEQYF,TGTGCCAGCAGTTACGGGCAGGGCCCCTACGAGCAGTACTTC
TRBV28,-,once,14,TRBJ1-5,CASSLRVVNQPQHF,TGTGCCAGCAGCCTCAGGGTGGTCAATCAGCCCCAGCATTTT
TRBV19,TRBD1,-,17,TRBJ1-5,CASSIVQGLNPNQPQHF,TGTGCCAGTAGTATAGTACAGGGGTTAAACCCAAATCAGCCCCAGCATTTT
TRBV7-9,-,-,16,TRBJ2-1,CASSPRWVVAYNEQFF,TGTGCCAGCAGCCCCAGGTGGGTGGTCGCCTACAATGAGCAGTTCTTC
TRBV29-1,-,-,15,TRBJ2-3,CSSGARGSSTDTQYF,TGCAGCTCCGGGGCGCGCGGGTCTAGCACAGATACGCAGTATTTT
TRBV6-6,-,-,12,TRBJ1-2,CASSQQGYGYTF,TGTGCCAGCAGCCAACAGGGTTATGGCTACACCTTC
TRBV5-8,-,-,13,TRBJ1-4,CASALGSGEKLFF,TGTGCCAGCGCCTTAGGGTCTGGCGAAAAACTGTTTTTT
TRBV7-9,TRBD2,-,16,TRBJ2-1,CASSQTSGSSYNEQFF,TGTGCCAGCAGCCAAACTAGCGGGAGCTCCTACAATGAGCAGTTCTTC
TRBV29-1,-,-,13,TRBJ2-7,CSVSNRGFYEQYF,TGCAGCGTTTCGAACCGGGGCTTCTACGAGCAGTACTTC
TRBV10-3,TRBD2,-,17,TRBJ2-3,CAIRRTSGGSSTDTQYF,TGTGCCATCCGGCGGACTAGCGGGGGGTCTAGCACAGATACGCAGTATTTT
TRBV19,-,-,14,TRBJ2-5,CASRKLGSEETQYF,TGTGCCAGTAGAAAACTAGGGTCGGAAGAGACCCAGTACTTC
TRBV27,-,-,12,TRBJ1-5,CASQTGSQPQHF,TGTGCCAGCCAAACAGGGAGTCAGCCCCAGCATTTT
TRBV4-2,TRBD2,-,16,TRBJ2-1,CASSQDPSGGHNEQFF,TGTGCCAGCAGCCAAGATCCTAGCGGGGGCCACAATGAGCAGTTCTTC
TRBV7-2,-,-,12,TRBJ2-1,CASSLLASEQFF,TGTGCCAGCAGCTTACTAGCGAGTGAGCAGTTCTTC
TRBV7-9,-,-,15,TRBJ1-4,CASSPPRDTGEKLFF,TGTGCCAGCAGCCCTCCCCGGGACACGGGTGAAAAACTGTTTTTT
TRBV18,TRBD1,-,15,TRBJ1-2,CASSGDRGHGYGYTF,TGTGCCAGCTCTGGGGACAGGGGGCATGGCTATGGCTACACCTTC
TRBV10-3,-,-,15,TRBJ2-1,CAISESKGGVNEQFF,TGTGCCATCAGTGAGTCGAAGGGGGGAGTCAATGAGCAGTTCTTC
TRBV19,-,few,11,TRBJ2-7,CASTMGGEQYF,TGTGCCAGTACCATGGGGGGAGAGCAGTACTTC
TRBV7-2,-,-,17,TRBJ1-6,CASSLTGKSSYNSPLHF,TGTGCCAGCAGCCTTACAGGGAAGAGCTCCTATAATTCACCCCTCCACTTT
TRBV19,TRBD2,-,18,TRBJ2-1,CASSLGTSGISAYNEQFF,TGTGCCAGTAGTCTAGGGACTAGCGGGATCAGTGCCTACAATGAGCAGTTCTTC
TRBV7-6,-,-,14,TRBJ2-7,CASSFRDTSYEQYF,TGTGCCAGCAGCTTCCGGGACACCTCCTACGAGCAGTACTTC
TRBV28,-,-,15,TRBJ2-1,CASSEVRPGSTEQFF,TGTGCCAGCAGTGAAGTGCGGCCCGGCTCCACTGAGCAGTTCTTC
TRBV4-3,TRBD1,-,14,TRBJ1-3,CASSQRGRGDTIYF,TGCGCCAGCAGCCAAAGAGGCAGGGGGGACACCATATATTTT
TRBV5-6,-,-,14,TRBJ2-3,CASSLVSVTDTQYF,TGTGCCAGCAGCTTGGTTTCTGTCACAGATACGCAGTATTTT
TRBV2,-,-,12,TRBJ2-3,CASRSGGDTQYF,TGTGCCAGCCGCTCGGGTGGGGATACGCAGTATTTT
TRBV7-6,TRBD2,-,16,TRBJ2-3,CASSLGTSGSIDTQYF,TGTGCCAGCAGCTTAGGGACTAGCGGGAGTATAGATACGCAGTATTTT
TRBV7-8,TRBD2,-,15,TRBJ2-1,CASSLSGGAYNEQFF,TGTGCCAGCAGCCTGAGCGGGGGGGCCTACAATGAGCAGTTCTTC
TRBV25-1,-,-,15,TRBJ2-7,CASSEGQPPRYEQYF,TGTGCCAGCAGTGAAGGACAACCTCCTCGCTACGAGCAGTACTTC
TRBV7-8,TRBD1,-,14,TRBJ1-5,CASTPGGPNQPQHF,TGTGCCAGCACCCCAGGGGGGCCAAATCAGCCCCAGCATTTT